One sample yielded the 27 T cell receptor beta chains listed below, sequenced in a study of blood T cell repertoires in COVID-19. Clones were read by immunoSEQ multiplex PCR, and TCRdb kept only the in-frame ones, dropping some. Of 150,000 to 200,000 clones in the sample, 80% to 85% were seen once. Sequencing input: peripheral blood. The receptors shown here come from a young woman with acute or convalescent COVID-19.

The genes are TRBV29-1 and TRBJ2-7; 8 bases map to TRBD1. The CDR3 loop spans 11 amino acids. CDR1 and CDR2 (germline): SQVTM, ANQGSEA. V gave up 7 bases and J gave up 6 bases; unmatched junction bases: 5. In nucleotides, the CDR3 is TGCAGCGGCGGGACAGGACGCGAGCAGTACTTC. Translated: CSGGTGREQYF.

The chain couples TRBV7-2 to TRBJ2-1, with 7 bases lining up with TRBD1. The junction had 5 bases not matched to a gene; V was cut back by 3 bases and J by 3 bases. The CDR3 loop spans 15 amino acids. From germline, CDR1 is SGHTA and CDR2 FQGNSA. The CDR3 DNA reads TGTGCCAGCAGCTTGGCCCCAGGGGGCTACAATGAGCAGTTCTTC. This translates into CASSLAPGGYNEQFF.

This clone came up once. The gene calls are TRBV19 and TRBJ1-2, with D perhaps TRBD1 (5 bases). The CDR3 consists of 15 residues. Trimming took 1 base from V and 4 from J, leaving 13 bases between them. Germline V CDR1 and CDR2: LNHDA, SQIVND (reference sequence). The CDR3 sequence: CASSIAGGVSYGYTF. The CDR3 coding sequence is TGTGCCAGTAGTATAGCGGGAGGGGTCAGCTATGGCTACACCTTC.

The rearrangement uses TRBV6-5 and TRBJ1-3, with a possible D match to TRBD1 (5 bases). With 8 bases removed from V and 4 bases from J, the gap between germline ends came to 12 bases. The CDR3 loop spans 13 amino acids. CDR1 is MNHEY and CDR2 is SVGAGI in the germline V gene. The CDR3 bases are TGTGCCAGCCTTACGGGACTCGGAAACACCATATATTTT. The encoded protein is CASLTGLGNTIYF.

The chain combines TRBV29-1 with TRBJ2-3; TRBD2 matches at 8 bases. CDR1 and CDR2 from the germline V gene are SQVTM and ANQGSEA. The CDR3 has 14 amino acids. V lost 1 base and J lost 10; bases outside the gene matches: 10. In nucleotides, the CDR3 is TGCAGCGTTGAAGTATCCGCGGGGGGACGGTCGCAGTATTTT. The encoded protein is CSVEVSAGGRSQYF.

The DNA of the CDR3 is TGTGCCAGCAGCTTTAGCGGCACTAGCACAGATACGCAGTATTTT. This encodes CASSFSGTSTDTQYF. V is TRBV5-4 and J is TRBJ2-3; TRBD2 might be the D (6 bases). With 2 bases removed from V and 0 bases from J, the gap between germline ends came to 10 bases. The germline gives CDR1 SGHNT, CDR2 YYREEE (reference sequence). The length of the CDR3 is 15 residues.

CDR3 DNA sequence: TGTGCCAGCAGCTTGGGTAGCGGGGCAGATACGCAGTATTTT. It is translated as CASSLGSGADTQYF. The V and J genes are TRBV7-3 and TRBJ2-3, with TRBD2 matching 8 bases. Germline CDR1 and CDR2: SGHTA and FQGTGA. V trimming: 3 bases; J trimming: 4 bases; junction bases outside the gene matches: 3. The CDR3 extends over 14 amino acids.

This chain connects TRBV7-8 to TRBJ1-5; TRBD1 aligns across 8 bases. CDR1 SGHVS and CDR2 FQNEAQ come from the germline V gene. The CDR3 is made up of 17 amino acids. J was trimmed by 3 bases and V by 2 bases; bases with no gene match: 9. The CDR3 region is CASSLSFGTGLNQPQHF. CDR3 nucleotides: TGTGCCAGCAGCTTATCTTTCGGGACAGGACTCAATCAGCCCCAGCATTTT.

In its sample, this clone was seen a few times. The rearrangement joins TRBV2 to TRBJ1-5; 7 nucleotides line up with TRBD1. The CDR3 runs to 17 residues. Germline V CDR1 and CDR2: SNHLY, FYNNEI. Trimming cost V 6 bases and J 5 bases; bases outside gene matches: 16. The CDR3 protein is CASSEPDRARVYQPQHF. DNA for the CDR3: TGTGCCAGCAGCGAACCAGACAGGGCCCGGGTGTATCAGCCCCAGCATTTT. Looking up the rest from reference TRBV2 and TRBJ1-5 gives the full variable domain: EPEVTQTPSHQVTQMGQEVILRCVPISNHLYFYWYRQILGQKVEFLVSFYNNEISEKSEIFDDQFSVERPDGSNFTLKIRSTKLEDSAMYFCASSEPDRARVYQPQHFGDGTRLSIL.

The rearrangement joins TRBV5-1 to TRBJ2-3; tentative D call: TRBD1 (6 bases). This CDR3 is built from 14 residues. V dropped 7 bases and J dropped 0 bases, with 12 bases sitting between them. Germline lookup yields CDR1 SGHRS and CDR2 YFSETQ. The CDR3 coding sequence is TGCGCCAGCGGATCAGGGGATAGCACAGATACGCAGTATTTT. Its protein is CASGSGDSTDTQYF.

The chain joins TRBV27 to TRBJ2-5; no definite D call. The CDR3 has 14 residues. Germline loops: CDR1 MNHEY, CDR2 SMNVEV (reference sequence). Trimming took 2 bases from V and 4 from J, leaving 11 bases between them. CDR3 nucleotides: TGTGCCAGCAGTTTAATCAGGAATGGAGAGACCCAGTACTTC. Protein: CASSLIRNGETQYF.

The genes are TRBV14 and TRBJ2-3, with D unresolved. V lost 4 bases to trimming and J lost 1 base, with 18 bases between them. Looked up from germline, CDR1 is SGHDN and CDR2 is FVKESK. The CDR3 runs to 17 residues. CDR3 sequence: CASSPSILLEGTDTQYF. CDR3 nucleotide sequence: TGTGCCAGCAGCCCCTCGATTCTCCTAGAGGGCACAGATACGCAGTATTTT.

The chain combines TRBV13 with TRBJ2-5, with 9 bases aligning to TRBD2. V gave up 5 bases and J gave up 4 bases; unmatched junction bases: 5. Germline loops: CDR1 PRHDT, CDR2 FYEKMQ (reference sequence). The CDR3 totals 14 residues. DNA for the CDR3: TGTGCCAGCAGCATTAGCGGGAGAGGAGAGACCCAGTACTTC. It translates to CASSISGRGETQYF.

This rearrangement joins TRBV7-9 to TRBJ1-4; D unclear. This CDR3 has 14 amino acids. Germline assignment: CDR1 SEHNR and CDR2 FQNEAQ (reference sequence). Trimming removed 1 base at V and 8 bases at J, with 11 bases between. CDR3 region: CASSLDRGGEKLFF. Here the CDR3 DNA reads TGTGCCAGCAGCTTAGATCGGGGAGGGGAAAAACTGTTTTTT.

V gene TRBV5-1 combines with J gene TRBJ1-1; D remains ambiguous. V lost 0 bases and J 4 bases, leaving 10 bases between the germline ends. Germline V gives CDR1 SGHRS, CDR2 YFSETQ. CDR3 length: 14 residues. The CDR3 DNA follows: TGCGCCAGCAGCTTGGTAGGTAGCCCCACTGAAGCTTTCTTT. This codes for CASSLVGSPTEAFF.

The V and J genes are TRBV7-8 and TRBJ1-1; 7 bases are shared with TRBD1. The CDR3 runs 13 residues. The ends lost 5 bases at V and 11 bases at J; junction bases unmatched: 11. The germline V gene encodes CDR1 SGHVS and CDR2 FQNEAQ. The CDR3 sequence: CASSPRTGFRAFF. For the CDR3, the DNA is TGTGCCAGCAGCCCCCGGACAGGCTTTCGGGCTTTCTTT.

This clone was counted a few times. CDR3 in DNA: TGTGCCAGTAGTATCTCTACGAACACTGAAGCTTTCTTT. Translated, it gives CASSISTNTEAFF. The V gene is TRBV19, the J gene TRBJ1-1; D is unclear. V was trimmed by 3 bases and J by 1 base, leaving 6 bases between them. In germline, CDR1 is LNHDA, CDR2 SQIVND (reference sequence). This CDR3 has 13 amino acids.

This clone showed up just a few times. The chain combines TRBV19 with TRBJ1-2; tentative D call: TRBD1 (5 bases). The V and J ends lost 6 bases and 7 bases respectively, with 9 bases between them. CDR3 length: 11 residues. Germline CDR1 and CDR2: LNHDA and SQIVND (reference sequence). In DNA form, the CDR3 reads TGTGCCAGTAGGGAAAGGGGTGGCTACACCTTC. It yields the protein CASRERGGYTF.

The chain employs TRBV6-6 and TRBJ2-1, with D possibly matching TRBD2 (6 bases). Per the germline V gene, CDR1 is MNHNY and CDR2 is SVGAGI (reference sequence). The CDR3 length is 21 residues. V lost 5 bases and J lost 0, with 29 bases in between. This chain's CDR3 is CASSPLPPGVTSLASYNEQFF. CDR3 sequence (DNA): TGTGCCAGCAGTCCCCTCCCTCCAGGAGTGACTAGTCTGGCCTCCTACAATGAGCAGTTCTTC.

The DNA of the CDR3 is TGTGCCAGCAGCCCCCGTTTTAATGAAAAACTGTTTTTT. Translated, it gives CASSPRFNEKLFF. The chain is built from TRBV3-1 (or the pseudogene TRBV3-2) and TRBJ1-4; D gene unclear. The CDR3 extends over 13 amino acids. Trimming removed 4 bases at V and 4 bases at J, with 7 bases between. Germline V lookup: CDR1 LGHDT, CDR2 YNNKEL (reference sequence).

This clone was counted between two and nine times. The rearrangement joins TRBV28 to TRBJ1-5; tentative D call: TRBD1 (5 bases). Looked up from germline, CDR1 is MDHEN and CDR2 is SYDVKM. Trimming took 3 bases from V and 4 from J, leaving 13 bases between them. The CDR3 runs to 15 residues. CDR3 sequence (DNA): TGTGCCAGCAGTTTGGGGCAGGGAGGGAATCAGCCCCAGCATTTT. Encoded protein: CASSLGQGGNQPQHF.

This clone was recorded at least ten times. The chain is built from TRBV10-3 and TRBJ2-2; 7 nucleotides align to TRBD1. The CDR3 covers 15 residues. Germline-derived CDR1 and CDR2 are ENHRY and SYGVKD. The V and J ends lost 5 bases and 0 bases, in that order; junction bases with no gene match: 3. The CDR3 loop is CAISNRGTNTGELFF. CDR3 DNA sequence: TGTGCCATCAGTAACAGGGGAACGAACACCGGGGAGCTGTTTTTT.

The chain employs TRBV2 and TRBJ2-1, with 10 bases that match TRBD2. Losses at the gene ends were 8 bases for V and 9 bases for J; bases not matched to a gene: 13. The CDR3 is made up of 15 amino acids. Germline V lookup: CDR1 SNHLY, CDR2 FYNNEI. CDR3 in amino acids: CASHGVSGRAGEQFF. DNA of the CDR3: TGTGCCAGCCACGGAGTCAGCGGGAGGGCCGGTGAGCAGTTCTTC.

This clone has only one observation. The CDR3 sequence: CASSLGGGLGQPQHF. The CDR3 DNA reads as TGTGCCAGCAGCCTCGGGGGGGGGCTTGGTCAGCCCCAGCATTTT. V usage is TRBV5-5 and J usage is TRBJ1-5; D is possibly TRBD1 (6 bases). The V gene's germline CDR1 is SGHKS and CDR2 YYEKEE (reference sequence). V was cut by 4 bases and J by 6 bases, with 17 bases left in between. This CDR3 spans 15 amino acids.

The V gene is TRBV14, the J gene TRBJ2-7; D unresolved. The CDR3 runs to 16 residues. Trimming shortened V by 0 bases and J by 5 bases, and 17 bases separated the two germline ends. Germline CDR1 is SGHDN and CDR2 is FVKESK. The CDR3: CASSQDTIRSPHEQYF. The CDR3 nucleotides read TGTGCCAGCAGCCAAGATACTATAAGGAGTCCCCACGAGCAGTACTTC. Combining the CDR3 with reference TRBV14 and TRBJ2-7 gives the whole variable domain EAGVTQFPSHSVIEKGQTVTLRCDPISGHDNLYWYRRVMGKEIKFLLHFVKESKQDESGMPNNRFLAERTGGTYSTLKVQPAELEDSGVYFCASSQDTIRSPHEQYFGPGTRLTVT.

The chain links TRBV6-5 to TRBJ2-3; D is possibly TRBD2 (6 bases). V lost 4 bases and J lost 3, with 14 bases in between. CDR1 and CDR2 (germline): MNHEY, SVGAGI. The CDR3 extends over 15 amino acids. The CDR3 DNA reads as TGTGCCAGCAGTTCCGGCGGGATCCCAACAGATACGCAGTATTTT. Protein sequence: CASSSGGIPTDTQYF.

The chain combines TRBV30 with TRBJ1-1; no clear D. The germline gives CDR1 GTSNPN, CDR2 SVGIG (reference sequence). Trimming removed 5 bases from V and 3 bases from J, with 13 bases in between. This CDR3 comprises 13 residues. CDR3 nucleotide sequence: TGTGCCTGGTGCCAGAGGGCGGACACTGAAGCTTTCTTT. Translating gives CAWCQRADTEAFF.